This TCR beta chain was recovered during a study of T cell changes during pregnancy in multiple sclerosis (dated by TCRdb to between 2018 and 2021). Concerning the study at large: The study looked at changes in the T cell repertoire across pregnancy in women with multiple sclerosis.

Worth noting for this clone: No antigen is known for it. No base quality information exists; no much larger clone differs at one position.

Libraries were prepared through the immunoSEQ multiplex PCR assay. This is the immuneACCESS table as TCRdb keeps it, with only in-frame sequences that have V and J called. A part of the clones is gone; compared with another copy, unresolved V genes explain less than half, and the rest is unexplained. Counted in this sample were roughly 52,000 clones; roughly 94% of them appeared once. Together, the top ten hold approximately 3.5% of the sample. Looking up the germline V gene yields CDR1 MDHEN and CDR2 SYDVKM. There are 16 amino acids in the CDR3, from cysteine to phenylalanine inclusive. The retained sequence is limited to the CDR3, 48 bases, with the frame set at the first base. Relative to germline, V is 6 bases shorter and J is 0 bases shorter, with 14 bases between their ends.

The sequence links TRBV28 to TRBJ2-2; matching of 5 bases hints at TRBD1 as the D gene. The receptor comes from a female donor with multiple sclerosis, enrolled in a pregnancy study. The specimen comprised CD8+ T cells from peripheral blood mononuclear cells, sampled in the third trimester of pregnancy. The sequenced DNA is TGTGCCAGCAGCCGAACTGAGACAGCGAACACCGGGGAGCTGTTTTTT. It translates as CASSRTETANTGELFF.